Listed here are 29 T cell receptor beta chains from one sample, sequenced in a study of CD8 T cells in Susac syndrome. An amount of RNA that ranged from roughly 0.5 to 1 ug was reverse transcribed with random hexamers. TCRdb redid the calling of the immunoSEQ multiplex PCR reads with MiXCR, one entry per CDR3 protein. The data show roughly 80,000 distinct CDR3 sequences, with roughly 90% seen just once and just over 0.5% held by the top ten. Input material: CD8+ T cells from PBMCs. These receptors came from a human donor with multiple sclerosis.

The V call is TRBV5-1, the J call TRBJ2-7, with D perhaps assigned TRBD1 or TRBD2 (6 bases each). The CDR3 totals 15 residues. V was pared by 2 bases and J by 3 bases, with 15 bases between. Germline CDR1 is SGHRS and CDR2 is YFSETQ. CDR3 sequence: CASSLRRDTYYEQYF. DNA of the CDR3: TGCGCCAGCAGCTTAAGGCGGGACACGTACTACGAGCAGTACTTC.

This clonotype showed up just once. The chain combines TRBV9 with TRBJ2-7, with TRBD1 matching 9 bases. Germline trimming cut 4 bases from V and 5 bases from J; bases unmatched to any gene: 10. This CDR3 contains 15 residues. The germline gives CDR1 SGDLS, CDR2 YYNGEE. The CDR3 nucleotides read TGTGCCAGCAGCCCTGGTGGGACAGGGAGCCACGAGCAGTACTTC. Translation: CASSPGGTGSHEQYF.

The V and J genes are TRBV19 and TRBJ2-3; 7 nucleotides match TRBD1. With 6 bases clipped from V and 6 bases from J, the junction kept 6 bases outside the gene matches. The CDR3 length is 13 residues. Germline CDR1 LNHDA, CDR2 SQIVND (reference sequence). CDR3 sequence (DNA): TGTGCCAGTAGAGGCAGGGGGATGGATACGCAGTATTTT. Its protein is CASRGRGMDTQYF.

The gene calls are TRBV9 and TRBJ2-1, with D possibly being TRBD1 or TRBD2 (5 bases each). Per the germline V gene, CDR1 is SGDLS and CDR2 is YYNGEE. V lost 0 bases, J lost 8 bases, and 15 bases lay in between. CDR3 length: 15 residues. The CDR3 region is CASSVGGPRGDEQFF. DNA of the CDR3: TGTGCCAGCAGCGTAGGTGGGCCCCGGGGCGATGAGCAGTTCTTC.

The chain carries TRBV20-1 and TRBJ2-2, with TRBD2 matching 7 bases. This CDR3 is built from 12 residues. The V segment lost 5 bases and the J segment 5 bases; nucleotides outside the gene matches: 2. From germline, CDR1 is DFQATT and CDR2 SNEGSKA (reference sequence). CDR3 nucleotides: TGCAGTGCTCGGGGGGAAACCGGGGAGCTGTTTTTT. Its translation is CSARGETGELFF.

The chain has TRBV20-1 and TRBJ1-4; TRBD1 is a possible D gene (5 bases). CDR3 length: 13 amino acids. The V end was cut by 5 bases, the J end by 5 bases, with 12 bases between. Germline assignment: CDR1 DFQATT and CDR2 SNEGSKA (reference sequence). The CDR3 DNA is TGCAGTGCTCCCTTTCACAGGAATGAAAAACTGTTTTTT. Amino acids: CSAPFHRNEKLFF.

This clonotype was detected only once. This chain connects TRBV12-3 or TRBV12-4 to TRBJ2-1; D remains unclear. The CDR3 length is 13 residues. V was clipped by 7 bases and J by 4 bases, with 11 bases between them. CDR3 protein: CASMGYPYNEQFF. The CDR3 region has the DNA TGTGCCAGCATGGGGTACCCTTACAATGAGCAGTTCTTC.

J is TRBJ1-4 and V is TRBV2; TRBD1 agrees at 8 bases. The germline CDR1 and CDR2 sequences are SNHLY and FYNNEI. Germline trimming cut 4 bases from V and 7 bases from J; bases unmatched to any gene: 2. The CDR3 is 13 residues long. In DNA form, the CDR3 reads TGTGCCAGCAGTGCAGGGGGCATTGAAAAACTGTTTTTT. This translates into CASSAGGIEKLFF.

The V gene is TRBV6-5, the J gene TRBJ2-2; TRBD1 aligns across 7 bases. In germline, CDR1 is MNHEY, CDR2 SVGAGI. Trimming cost V 5 bases and J 6 bases; bases outside gene matches: 3. CDR3 length: 13 residues. CDR3: CASSQGDAGELFF. The DNA of the CDR3 is TGTGCCAGCAGTCAGGGGGACGCCGGGGAGCTGTTTTTT.

The chain recombines TRBV27 with TRBJ2-1; 8 bases align to TRBD1. The CDR3 has 13 amino acids. V lost 6 bases to trimming and J lost 2 bases; unmatched junction nucleotides: 0. From germline, CDR1 is MNHEY and CDR2 SMNVEV (reference sequence). CDR3: CASRDRAYNEQFF. Here the CDR3 DNA reads TGTGCCAGCAGGGACAGGGCCTACAATGAGCAGTTCTTC.

CDR3 bases: TGTGCCAGCAGTTACTCGACCGGGATGAACACTGAAGCTTTCTTT. Translation gives CASSYSTGMNTEAFF. The J gene is TRBJ1-1, the V gene TRBV6-2 or TRBV6-3; D not resolved. V shed 0 bases and J shed 0 bases, with 8 bases lying between them. This CDR3 spans 15 amino acids. Germline CDR1 and CDR2: MNHEY and SVGEGT.

The chain combines TRBV12-3 or TRBV12-4 with TRBJ1-1; D perhaps matches TRBD1 (5 bases). The V end lost 3 bases, the J end lost 4 bases, and 12 bases lay between the germline ends. This CDR3 comprises 14 residues. The CDR3 bases are TGTGCCAGCAGTTTCGGCAGGGAGGGCACTGAAGCTTTCTTT. It is translated as CASSFGREGTEAFF.

The chain has TRBV27 and TRBJ2-1, with TRBD2 matching 10 bases. The CDR3 length is 16 residues. CDR1 MNHEY and CDR2 SMNVEV come from the germline V gene (reference sequence). V trimming: 2 bases; J trimming: 9 bases; junction bases outside the gene matches: 10. This chain's CDR3 is CASSLVTSGSSGEQFF. The CDR3 region has the DNA TGTGCCAGCAGTTTAGTGACTAGCGGGTCTTCGGGTGAGCAGTTCTTC.

The chain has TRBV28 and TRBJ1-1; weak D call: TRBD1 (6 bases). Germline CDR1 is MDHEN and CDR2 is SYDVKM. This CDR3 region has 14 residues. Trimming pared 1 base from V and 5 bases from J, leaving 11 bases between. The CDR3 loop is CASSLSQGRTEAFF. CDR3 nucleotides: TGTGCCAGCAGTTTATCTCAGGGGCGGACTGAAGCTTTCTTT.

The chain carries TRBV6-2 or TRBV6-3 and TRBJ1-3; D not resolved. There are 16 residues in the CDR3. The V end lost 2 bases, the J end lost 2 bases, and 13 bases lay between the germline ends. The germline CDR1 and CDR2 sequences are MNHEY and SVGEGT. Here the CDR3 DNA reads TGTGCCAGCAGTTACCCCGCAGACGGCCCTGGAAACACCATATATTTT. Its translation is CASSYPADGPGNTIYF.

This chain connects TRBV9 to TRBJ1-6; D unresolved. V was cut by 7 bases and J by 2 bases, with 10 bases left in between. This CDR3 has 14 amino acids. Germline V gives CDR1 SGDLS, CDR2 YYNGEE. CDR3 nucleotides: TGTGCCAGCGGCAGTACGCCCTATAATTCACCCCTCCACTTT. As protein: CASGSTPYNSPLHF.

The chain is built from TRBV4-1 and TRBJ1-1; 7 bases map to TRBD1. V shed 1 base and J 5 bases; nucleotides not matched to a gene: 4. Looked up from germline, CDR1 is MGHRA and CDR2 is YSYEKL. The CDR3 is 14 residues long. CDR3 loop: CASSQVTGETEAFF. The DNA for the CDR3 is TGCGCCAGCAGCCAAGTTACAGGGGAAACTGAAGCTTTCTTT.

The chain combines TRBV10-3 with TRBJ1-1, with D unresolved. The CDR3 contains 14 residues. The V gene's germline CDR1 is ENHRY and CDR2 SYGVKD. V was cut by 0 bases and J by 4 bases, with 9 bases left in between. CDR3 region: CAISESSGFTEAFF. The CDR3 DNA reads as TGTGCCATCAGTGAGTCGAGTGGGTTCACTGAAGCTTTCTTT.

This clonotype was detected only once. The chain joins TRBV21-1 to TRBJ2-3; the listed D gene, TRBD2, was not tested against the DNA. TRBV21-1 is classified as a pseudogene. The CDR3 spans 16 residues. As DNA, the CDR3 is TGTGCCAGCCACCTGGGAGCGAGCGGGGTCACAGATACGCAGTATTTT. Translation gives CASHLGASGVTDTQYF.

V is TRBV2 and J is TRBJ2-2; no reliable D call. The CDR3 spans 16 residues. Trimming pared 3 bases from V and 0 bases from J, leaving 11 bases between. Germline CDR1 reads SNHLY; CDR2 reads FYNNEI. CDR3 residues: CASSERATPNTGELFF. The CDR3 nucleotides read TGTGCCAGCAGTGAGCGCGCGACTCCGAACACCGGGGAGCTGTTTTTT.

The chain uses TRBV1 and TRBJ2-7; no DNA check was done on the table's D call, TRBD1. TRBV1 is designated a pseudogene. The CDR3 totals 16 residues. The CDR3 bases are TGCACCAGCAGATACCCTTCGAGGCCCCCCTCCTACGAGCAGTACTTC. Amino acids: CTSRYPSRPPSYEQYF.

V gene TRBV24-1 combines with J gene TRBJ2-2; D unresolved. The V gene's germline CDR1 is KGHDR and CDR2 SFDVKD. The V end was cut by 9 bases, the J end by 3 bases, with 10 bases between. CDR3 size: 13 residues. Here the CDR3 reads CATSQGYTGELFF. Written as DNA, the CDR3 is TGTGCCACCTCCCAAGGGTACACCGGGGAGCTGTTTTTT.

V and J are TRBV7-6 and TRBJ1-5; D gene uncertain. CDR3 size: 17 residues. Trimming shortened V by 5 bases and J by 0 bases, and 17 bases separated the two germline ends. Germline V gene sequence: CDR1 SGHVS, CDR2 FNYEAQ. CDR3 coding DNA: TGTGCCAGCAGCCCGTCGGACGGAAGGTATAGCAATCAGCCCCAGCATTTT. This codes for CASSPSDGRYSNQPQHF.

The chain couples TRBV20-1 to TRBJ2-1; D may match TRBD1 or TRBD2 (5 bases each). In germline, CDR1 is DFQATT, CDR2 SNEGSKA (reference sequence). V was trimmed by 0 bases and J by 4 bases, leaving 22 bases between them. The CDR3 length is 18 residues. CDR3 amino acids: CSAREPPLGERPYNEQFF. The CDR3 bases are TGCAGTGCTAGAGAGCCCCCTTTGGGGGAGCGTCCTTACAATGAGCAGTTCTTC.

This chain connects TRBV3-1 to TRBJ2-5; D may be TRBD2 (6 bases). CDR1 is LGHDT, CDR2 YNNKEL, per germline (reference sequence). The CDR3 length is 16 residues. Trimming took 5 bases from V and 9 from J, leaving 25 bases between them. For the CDR3, the DNA is TGTGCCAGCAGCTTCCAGAGCGGACTATTAACCTACTCCCAGTACTTC. Translated, it gives CASSFQSGLLTYSQYF.

The chain recombines TRBV27 with TRBJ2-7, with D perhaps matching TRBD2 (6 bases). The length of the CDR3 is 15 residues. CDR1 is MNHEY, CDR2 SMNVEV, per germline (reference sequence). Trimming took off 4 bases at V and 12 bases at J, with 25 bases between the two ends. CDR3 sequence reads: CASSSTPGGTVLAYF. The CDR3 region has the DNA TGTGCCAGCAGTTCAACCCCCGGGGGTACGGTACTGGCGTACTTC.

The J gene is TRBJ2-3, the V gene TRBV24-1; D is ambiguous. This CDR3 contains 11 residues. Germline V gene lookup returns CDR1 KGHDR and CDR2 SFDVKD. V was cut by 10 bases and J by 6 bases, with 10 bases left in between. The chain's CDR3 is CATRPDDTQYF. Written as DNA, the CDR3 is TGTGCCACTAGACCCGATGATACGCAGTATTTT.

V gene TRBV9 combines with J gene TRBJ2-5; maybe TRBD2 (5 bases). The CDR3 has 14 amino acids. Germline V lookup: CDR1 SGDLS, CDR2 YYNGEE. V was trimmed by 0 bases and J by 2 bases, leaving 8 bases between them. The CDR3 loop reads CASSVGRFQETQYF. CDR3 DNA: TGTGCCAGCAGCGTAGGGAGGTTTCAAGAGACCCAGTACTTC.

There are a few counts of this clonotype. The V and J genes are TRBV13 and TRBJ2-5; 7 nucleotides agree with TRBD1. V lost 5 bases, J lost 1 base, and 7 bases stayed unmatched. The CDR3 is 15 amino acids. Germline values: CDR1 PRHDT, CDR2 FYEKMQ (reference sequence). CDR3 loop: CASSHGQEAQETQYF. In DNA, the CDR3 is TGTGCCAGCAGCCACGGACAGGAGGCCCAAGAGACCCAGTACTTC.